The 31 T cell receptor beta chains listed next were all sequenced from one sample in a study of vaccination effects on CD4 cells after COVID-19. The antigens for these receptors are not known. Researchers isolated CD4+ T cells once 9 to 11 days of culture had elapsed. Participants got two doses of BNT162b2 or mRNA-1273 vaccine. Generated by immunoSEQ multiplex PCR, the TCRdb table keeps only in-frame clones and is missing some. The sample has 45,000 or so clones; about three quarters are singletons. The sample consisted of CD4+ T cells from PBMCs cultured without peptide, taken after COVID-19 vaccination. The receptors were sampled from a human donor who received a COVID-19 vaccine.

Points on this clone: Other DNA sequences in the same sample also yield this CDR3. V gene TRBV6-2 or TRBV6-3 combines with J gene TRBJ1-2; unclear D gene. Per the germline V gene, CDR1 is MNHEY and CDR2 is SVGEGT. V lost 0 bases to trimming and J lost 4 bases, with 3 bases between them. The CDR3 covers 12 residues. CDR3 in amino acids: CASSYSSYGYTF. CDR3 coding DNA: TGTGCCAGCAGTTACTCGAGCTATGGCTACACCTTC.

This sequence joins TRBV7-9 and TRBJ1-4; no reliable D call. V lost 1 base to trimming and J lost 7 bases, with 10 bases between them. From germline, CDR1 is SEHNR and CDR2 FQNEAQ (reference sequence). This CDR3 spans 14 amino acids. This CDR3 reads CASSLVRQGEKLFF. For the CDR3, the DNA is TGTGCCAGCAGCTTAGTCAGGCAAGGTGAAAAACTGTTTTTT.

This clone was recorded once. The chain has TRBV28 and TRBJ1-5, with D perhaps TRBD1 (5 bases). CDR1 is MDHEN and CDR2 is SYDVKM in the germline V gene. V was clipped by 6 bases and J by 5 bases, with 5 bases between them. The length of the CDR3 is 11 residues. CDR3 bases: TGTGCCAGCAGGGGGGATCAGCCCCAGCATTTT. As protein: CASRGDQPQHF.

This clone has a handful of counts. The chain couples TRBV4-1 to TRBJ1-4; D gene ambiguous. V lost 1 base and J lost 8, with 8 bases in between. The CDR3 has 13 residues. Germline V gene data show CDR1 as MGHRA and CDR2 as YSYEKL. The CDR3 reads CASSQVRGEKLFF. In DNA form, the CDR3 reads TGCGCCAGCAGCCAAGTCCGCGGAGAAAAACTGTTTTTT.

The V and J genes are TRBV6-5 and TRBJ2-1; D might be TRBD2 (7 bases). The germline gives CDR1 MNHEY, CDR2 SVGAGI. The CDR3 is 15 residues long. V was pared by 0 bases and J by 9 bases, with 15 bases between. The CDR3 DNA reads as TGTGCCAGCAGTTACTCAGGGGGGGTTTGGACTGAGCAGTTCTTC. It encodes CASSYSGGVWTEQFF.

The sample holds a few counts of this clone. CDR3 nucleotides: TGTGCCATCAAAATAGCGGGAGGAATGGGCGAGCAGTACTTC. It codes for CAIKIAGGMGEQYF. The gene calls are TRBV10-3 and TRBJ2-7, with 10 bases aligning to TRBD2. The CDR3 totals 14 residues. Per the germline V gene, CDR1 is ENHRY and CDR2 is SYGVKD. J lost 6 bases, V lost 7 bases, and 9 bases had no gene match.

This chain links TRBV7-9 with TRBJ1-2; 8 bases align to TRBD1. Germline-derived CDR1 and CDR2 are SEHNR and FQNEAQ (reference sequence). Unmatched junction bases numbered 7, after V lost 1 base and J lost 6 bases. The CDR3 is 15 residues long. DNA for the CDR3: TGTGCCAGCAGCTTAGTAGGACAGGGAGGCGATGGCTACACCTTC. Translated, it gives CASSLVGQGGDGYTF.

This chain uses TRBV6-5 with TRBJ2-2; D call uncertain. The CDR3 runs 12 residues. The germline CDR1 and CDR2 sequences are MNHEY and SVGAGI. V was pared by 6 bases and J by 6 bases, with 8 bases between. The chain's CDR3 is CASRRESGELFF. CDR3 nucleotides: TGTGCCAGCAGGCGTGAATCCGGGGAGCTGTTTTTT.

This rearrangement joins TRBV2 to TRBJ2-3; 7 bases agree with TRBD2. Germline lookup yields CDR1 SNHLY and CDR2 FYNNEI. V was clipped by 7 bases and J by 0 bases; unmatched bases: 4. The CDR3 loop spans 14 amino acids. For the CDR3, the DNA is TGTGCCAGCATCGGACTAGGGAGCACAGATACGCAGTATTTT. Its translation is CASIGLGSTDTQYF.

The chain couples TRBV5-8 to TRBJ1-3; no firm D call. Germline values: CDR1 SGHTS, CDR2 YDEGEE. The CDR3 is 17 residues long. V shed 6 bases and J shed 2 bases, with 21 bases lying between them. The CDR3 DNA reads TGTGCCAGCATCAAACGGGCAAACAAACCCACTGGAAACACCATATATTTT. This codes for CASIKRANKPTGNTIYF.

This rearrangement joins TRBV10-2 to TRBJ1-6; possible D gene TRBD1, 6 bases. Trimming shortened V by 0 bases and J by 8 bases, and 8 bases separated the two germline ends. The CDR3 extends over 14 amino acids. CDR1 is WSHSY and CDR2 is SAAADI in the germline V gene. In nucleotides, the CDR3 is TGCGCCAGCAGTGAGTCGTCAGGGGATTCACCCCTCCACTTT. This encodes CASSESSGDSPLHF.

This clone appeared a few times. The V call is TRBV11-2, the J call TRBJ2-1, with TRBD2 matching 8 bases. CDR1 and CDR2 from the germline V gene are SGHAT and FQNNGV. The CDR3 has 12 residues. Trimming took 4 bases from V and 10 from J; bases not matched to a gene: 3. The CDR3 coding sequence is TGTGCCAGCAGCTCGGGAGGGGTAGAGCAGTTCTTC. It yields the protein CASSSGGVEQFF.

The chain combines TRBV29-1 with TRBJ1-5; D uncertain. The CDR3 covers 13 residues. The ends were cut back, 0 bases at V and 11 bases at J, with 14 bases in the middle. CDR1 is SQVTM, CDR2 ANQGSEA, per germline. In DNA, the CDR3 is TGCAGCGTTGAAGATTTTCCCGAACGAGCCCAGCATTTT. This encodes CSVEDFPERAQHF.

This chain joins TRBV6-5 and TRBJ1-1, with a tentative D call TRBD1 (5 bases). From germline, CDR1 is MNHEY and CDR2 SVGAGI. This CDR3 comprises 15 residues. Trimming took 0 bases from V and 4 from J, leaving 12 bases between them. CDR3 in amino acids: CASSYSGDRGTEAFF. CDR3 nucleotides: TGTGCCAGCAGTTACTCGGGGGATAGGGGCACTGAAGCTTTCTTT.

This clone came up a few times. The rearrangement uses TRBV11-2 and TRBJ1-3, with D hard to call. Germline loops: CDR1 SGHAT, CDR2 FQNNGV. The CDR3 sequence is 15 residues long. V was trimmed by 6 bases and J by 0 bases, leaving 12 bases between them. CDR3 DNA sequence: TGTGCCAGCAGGAAAACGGAATACTCTGGAAACACCATATATTTT. Its protein is CASRKTEYSGNTIYF. Supplemented by reference TRBV11-2 and TRBJ1-3, the full variable domain reads EAGVAQSPRYKIIEKRQSVAFWCNPISGHATLYWYQQILGQGPKLLIQFQNNGVVDDSQLPKDRFSAERLKGVDSTLKIQPAKLEDSAVYLCASRKTEYSGNTIYFGEGSWLTVV.

The rearrangement joins TRBV6-7 to TRBJ2-1, with TRBD1 identical over 9 bases. TRBV6-7 is labeled an ORF, and its function is uncertain. V shed 6 bases and J 8 bases; nucleotides not matched to a gene: 14. This CDR3 is 16 amino acids long. CDR3 DNA: TGTGCCAGCAGCCCCAACCTCGGGACAGGGTGGCATGAGCAGTTCTTC. It yields the protein CASSPNLGTGWHEQFF.

The rearrangement joins TRBV25-1 to TRBJ1-1; 12 bases agree with TRBD1. Germline lookup yields CDR1 MGHDK and CDR2 SYGVNS. J lost 4 bases, V lost 4 bases, and 7 bases had no gene match. CDR3 length equals 16 residues. CDR3 region: CASSVPGQGAPTEAFF. Written as DNA, the CDR3 is TGTGCCAGCAGTGTACCGGGACAGGGGGCGCCCACTGAAGCTTTCTTT. Full variable domain (remainder filled in from reference TRBV25-1 and TRBJ1-1): EADIYQTPRYLVIGTGKKITLECSQTMGHDKMYWYQQDPGMELHLIHYSYGVNSTEKGDLSSESTVSRIRTEHFPLTLESARPSHTSQYLCASSVPGQGAPTEAFFGQGTRLTVV.

This clone was seen more than once but under ten times. V is TRBV6-4 and J is TRBJ2-2; no clear D. The CDR3 is 12 residues long. The V and J ends lost 10 bases and 1 base respectively, with 7 bases between them. In germline, CDR1 is MRHNA, CDR2 SNTAGT. Here the CDR3 reads CATSENTGELFF. The CDR3 DNA reads as TGTGCCACCAGCGAGAACACCGGGGAGCTGTTTTTT.

CDR3: CAWNTQGRRETQYF. DNA of the CDR3: TGTGCCTGGAATACCCAGGGGCGCAGGGAGACCCAGTACTTC. The chain couples TRBV30 to TRBJ2-5; possibly TRBD1 for D (6 bases). The ends were cut back, 4 bases at V and 5 bases at J, with 17 bases in the middle. Germline V lookup: CDR1 GTSNPN, CDR2 SVGIG (reference sequence). CDR3 length: 14 residues.

CDR3 loop: CASITPGQVTEAFF. CDR3 in DNA: TGTGCCAGTATCACCCCGGGACAGGTCACTGAAGCTTTCTTT. V gene TRBV19 combines with J gene TRBJ1-1; 8 bases agree with TRBD1. The CDR3 length is 14 residues. From germline, CDR1 is LNHDA and CDR2 SQIVND (reference sequence). J was trimmed by 4 bases and V by 7 bases; bases with no gene match: 8.

The chain carries TRBV4-1 and TRBJ2-1; no definite D call. V lost 1 base and J 9 bases, leaving 10 bases between the germline ends. Germline loops: CDR1 MGHRA, CDR2 YSYEKL. This CDR3 is 13 amino acids long. For the CDR3, the DNA is TGCGCCAGCAGCCAAGCGTCTAGTATTGAGCAGTTCTTC. Its protein is CASSQASSIEQFF.

This sequence joins TRBV6-5 and TRBJ2-7; D possibly matches TRBD1 or TRBD2 (6 bases each). CDR3 size: 14 residues. CDR1 is MNHEY and CDR2 is SVGAGI in the germline V gene. V dropped 8 bases and J dropped 2 bases, with 16 bases sitting between them. The CDR3 protein is CASGGQASPYEQYF. The CDR3 DNA reads TGTGCCAGCGGGGGGCAGGCGAGTCCCTACGAGCAGTACTTC.

The J gene is TRBJ1-1, the V gene TRBV27; D gene unclear. Trimming removed 8 bases at V and 1 base at J, with 11 bases between. The CDR3 sequence is 13 residues long. Germline V gene sequence: CDR1 MNHEY, CDR2 SMNVEV (reference sequence). CDR3 sequence (DNA): TGTGCCAGCGGGTGGAACTCGAACACTGAAGCTTTCTTT. This codes for CASGWNSNTEAFF.

The sample holds one count of this clone. The chain couples TRBV4-1 to TRBJ2-5, with D possibly matching TRBD1 (5 bases). CDR1 and CDR2 from the germline V gene are MGHRA and YSYEKL. Trimming took off 5 bases at V and 4 bases at J, with 11 bases between the two ends. CDR3 size: 13 residues. Written as DNA, the CDR3 is TGCGCCAGCAGCGCAGGGATTCTAGAGACCCAGTACTTC. This translates into CASSAGILETQYF.

In its sample, this clone is medium-sized. This chain links TRBV5-1 with TRBJ1-2, with 12 nucleotides matching TRBD1. Per germline, CDR1 SGHRS and CDR2 YFSETQ. The CDR3 is made up of 14 amino acids. Trimming cost V 5 bases and J 11 bases; bases outside gene matches: 10. CDR3 residues: CASRAGTGGSRYTF. CDR3 nucleotide sequence: TGCGCCAGCAGGGCCGGGACAGGGGGCTCCCGGTACACCTTC. The full variable domain, in which reference TRBV5-1 and TRBJ1-2 provide the parts outside the CDR3, is KAGVTQTPRYLIKTRGQQVTLSCSPISGHRSVSWYQQTPGQGLQFLFEYFSETQRNKGNFPGRFSGRQFSNSRSEMNVSTLELGDSALYLCASRAGTGGSRYTFGSGTRLTVV.

This clone was observed a few times. The chain carries TRBV19 and TRBJ2-2, with unresolved D. With 1 base removed from V and 9 bases from J, the gap between germline ends came to 12 bases. CDR1 is LNHDA, CDR2 SQIVND, per germline (reference sequence). The CDR3 loop spans 14 amino acids. CDR3 nucleotide sequence: TGTGCCAGTAGTATAGGGGCCGGTAGCCGGGAGCTGTTTTTT. This sequence encodes CASSIGAGSRELFF.

The chain links TRBV6-6 to TRBJ1-1, with D unresolved. The germline gives CDR1 MNHNY, CDR2 SVGAGI (reference sequence). The CDR3 has 13 residues. Trimming pared 4 bases from V and 7 bases from J, leaving 13 bases between. CDR3 DNA: TGTGCCAGCAGTTTCTTAACGGATCTTGAAGCTTTCTTT. Amino acid sequence: CASSFLTDLEAFF.

The chain carries TRBV4-1 and TRBJ1-1; tentatively, D is TRBD1 (6 bases). The length of the CDR3 is 14 residues. Per the germline V gene, CDR1 is MGHRA and CDR2 is YSYEKL. V was clipped by 2 bases and J by 11 bases, with 18 bases between them. In DNA form, the CDR3 reads TGCGCCAGCAGCCAAACACAGGGAGTAACAAAGGCTTTCTTT. It translates to CASSQTQGVTKAFF.

This clone occurred a few times. V and J are TRBV20-1 and TRBJ1-2; maybe TRBD1 (6 bases). The CDR3 spans 10 residues. CDR1 and CDR2 from the germline V gene are DFQATT and SNEGSKA (reference sequence). The germline V and J ends were trimmed by 0 bases and 14 bases, with 10 bases remaining between them. Here the CDR3 DNA reads TGCAGTGCTAGAGACGAGGGGGTGACCTTC. It codes for CSARDEGVTF.

The chain employs TRBV5-4 and TRBJ2-1, with a possible D match to TRBD1 (6 bases). Germline lookup yields CDR1 SGHNT and CDR2 YYREEE (reference sequence). CDR3 size: 16 residues. V dropped 3 bases and J dropped 0 bases, with 13 bases sitting between them. The CDR3 coding sequence is TGTGCCAGCAGCTCGCCGGACAGAGACTCCTACAATGAGCAGTTCTTC. Its translation: CASSSPDRDSYNEQFF.

The chain uses TRBV18 and TRBJ1-1, with 8 bases identical to TRBD1. This CDR3 region has 14 residues. Losses at the gene ends were 6 bases for V and 1 base for J; bases not matched to a gene: 4. The germline gives CDR1 KGHSH, CDR2 LQKENI. The CDR3 loop reads CASSGTGTNTEAFF. The DNA for the CDR3 is TGTGCCAGCTCGGGGACAGGAACGAACACTGAAGCTTTCTTT.